The clone carrying this T cell receptor beta chain came up a few times. Its antigen is not identified. Preparation of the TCRbeta library was carried out with unique molecular identifiers. TCRdb ran MiXCR on the PCR reads and lists one entry per CDR3 protein. The sample lists about 290,000 distinct CDR3 sequences, approximately 7.3% occurring once. The sample is drawn from a study of T-cell reconstitution after alpha-beta-depleted transplantation in children. General study findings and limits: A year had passed since transplant, and T-cell counts and diversity by then came mostly from newly produced T cells. Some patients owed their high day-60 TCRbeta diversity to surviving recipient T cells and thymic progenitors. Reports say that about two months after transplant, the alpha-beta T cells came out of several hundred graft clones that had expanded.

Germline V lookup: CDR1 SGHAT, CDR2 FQNNGV. The CDR3 length is 14 residues. V was trimmed by 1 base and J by 2 bases, leaving 9 bases between them. This TCR derives from a female patient aged 2 to 10 who had a stem cell transplant for Fanconi anemia, so the T cells may come from the graft donor. The sample was peripheral blood, taken 360 days after TCRalphabeta/CD19-depleted stem cell transplant. The V gene is TRBV11-2, the J gene TRBJ2-7; D not certain. This CDR3 reads CASSLAYLTYEQYF. The CDR3 DNA reads as TGTGCCAGCAGCTTAGCCTACCTCACCTACGAGCAGTACTTC.